This paragraph reports one TCR beta chain. The germline CDR1 and CDR2 sequences are LGHDT and YNNKEL (reference sequence). The CDR3 has 15 amino acids. The V end was cut by 3 bases, the J end by 3 bases, with 13 bases between. The entry originates in a study of blood T cell repertoires in COVID-19. For the study at large: From the United States, Italy and Spain came samples of acute and convalescent COVID-19.

The repertoire was sequenced with immunoSEQ multiplex PCR; TCRdb's copy has only in-frame clones and lacks some. This sample yields a few hundred thousand clones, of which around 89% are seen a single time; under 15% belongs to the top ten. Sequencing used peripheral blood. This clonotype was sampled from a woman aged 60-75 years with acute or convalescent COVID-19. The chain employs TRBV3-1 (or the pseudogene TRBV3-2) and TRBJ2-3; D perhaps matches TRBD2 (5 bases). Written as DNA, the CDR3 is TGTGCCAGCAGCCACTCGACTCCGGGGACAGATACGCAGTATTTT. It specifies CASSHSTPGTDTQYF.